One sample yielded the 3 T cell receptor beta chains listed below, sequenced in a study of siplizumab effects on memory and regulatory T cells (dated 2019 in TCRdb). Library preparation was by the immunoSEQ multiplex PCR assay. TCRdb re-hosts the immuneACCESS table, in-frame sequences only. Its copies lack some clones; in the studies checked, an unresolved V gene accounts for under half of them, and the cause for the rest is not known. The sample has around 83,000 clones on record, 80% to 90% of them singletons. The ten largest clones represent 15% of the sample. The sample consisted of CD4+ T cells sorted from blood. The receptors stem from a human donor in good health.

The chain joins TRBV2 to TRBJ2-6; 9 positions agree with TRBD1. CDR1 and CDR2 (germline): SNHLY, FYNNEI. CDR3 length: 17 residues. Trimming removed 6 bases from V and 2 bases from J; junction bases left unmatched: 8. CDR3 sequence (DNA): TGTGCCAGCAGGGATCCGGGACAGGGACCTGGGGCCAACGTCCTGACTTTC. The encoded protein is CASRDPGQGPGANVLTF.

The V and J genes are TRBV4-2 and TRBJ2-7; possibly TRBD1 or TRBD2 for D (5 bases each). V was pared by 5 bases and J by 1 base, with 15 bases between. The CDR3 spans 15 residues. The germline CDR1 and CDR2 sequences are LGHNA and YNFKEQ. CDR3 region: CASSKGPGGSYEQYF. CDR3 sequence (DNA): TGTGCCAGCAGCAAGGGACCAGGTGGGTCCTACGAGCAGTACTTC.

This chain links TRBV6-4 with TRBJ1-1; the D is unclear. From germline, CDR1 is MRHNA and CDR2 SNTAGT. With 5 bases removed from V and 2 bases from J, the gap between germline ends came to 12 bases. The CDR3 is 14 residues long. The CDR3 coding sequence is TGTGCCAGCAGTCGGACGGCCTCTAACACTGAAGCTTTCTTT. It translates to CASSRTASNTEAFF.